The entry that follows covers one TCR beta chain sequence. Its matching antigen is unknown. This sample also contains other DNA sequences that code for the same CDR3. Assay: immunoSEQ multiplex PCR; the TCRdb copy retains only in-frame clones and omits some. The listing records tens of thousands of clones. The sample originates from a study of T cells in women clearing cervical HPV infection. Study information: Donors had HPV16-related CIN3 or worse; 2 had invasive cancer. Study-wide findings and caveats: Associations may precede or follow infection; HPV-specific or memory T cells were not isolated.

Specimen: blood buffy coat. The origin of this receptor is a woman between 18 and 69 years old with a cervical HPV16 infection that either progressed to CIN3+ or cleared (not recorded which).

CDR3 sequence: CAISGSGPTGNTIYF. The sequenced part of the CDR3 DNA is TGTGCCATCAGCGGGTCAGGGCCAACTGGAAACACC. The rearrangement links TRBV10-3 to TRBJ1-3; a weak D match, TRBD1 (5 bases). The CDR3 end is not reached by the read, which stops 3 residues before it; the germline J gene fills it in. The CDR3 runs 15 residues. The germline V gene has CDR1 ENHRY and CDR2 SYGVKD. The ends were cut back, 6 bases at V and 2 bases at J, with 14 bases in the middle.